This T cell receptor (beta chain) was captured by sequencing in a study of T cell repertoires in cytomegalovirus infection. Study at large: Through public TCR beta signatures, both CMV infection and matching HLA type were indicated. Notes on the study in general: Summed frequency of public TCR beta families distinguished CMV carriers with the relevant HLA. What dominated the ex vivo response were HLA-C-restricted CMV-specific TCR beta clonotypes.

This clonotype has only a few counts. Its antigen is not identified. V lost 8 bases and J lost 7; bases outside the gene matches: 11. This CDR3 is built from 15 residues. The germline gives CDR1 MNHNS, CDR2 SASEGT. A single record per CDR3 protein comes from TCRdb applying MiXCR to the reads. The sample consists of approximately 500,000 distinct CDR3 sequences, approximately 15% of them appearing once. The receptor comes from a human donor in good health (CMV status not recorded). Some clones in this sample may be carry-over from other donors' samples. V and J are TRBV6-1 and TRBJ2-1, with TRBD2 matching 10 bases. Sequencing was done on a sample of CD8+ T cells from PBMCs. The CDR3 loop reads CASWGSGGPGNEQFF. In DNA form, the CDR3 reads TGTGCCAGCTGGGGTAGCGGGGGGCCGGGGAATGAGCAGTTCTTC.